The rows below give T cell receptor beta chains drawn from one sample of a study of T-cell memory formation after mild COVID-19. TCRdb itself ran the 5' RACE reads through MiXCR, one entry per CDR3 protein. Of fewer than 250,000 distinct CDR3 sequences in the sample, 15% to 17% were seen once. Sequenced sample: PBMCs or a T cell subset sorted from them (not recorded which). Source of these receptors: an adult woman who had mild COVID-19 (a few samples of this study predate the infection). Cell type and time point are not known. Both conserved end residues are part of each CDR3. The D gene is left open where the match is weak. Clone size is shown for a subset of rows, as once, few, many or a class of expanded clone.

CDR3 protein,CDR3 DNA,J gene,V gene,D gene,clone size
CASSTTGQNTGELFF,TGTGCCAGCAGTACGACGGGCCAGAACACCGGGGAGCTGTTTTTT,TRBJ2-2,TRBV25-1,-,-
CASSPPSRGLGYTF,TGTGCCAGCTCACCACCTTCTAGGGGGCTTGGCTACACCTTC,TRBJ1-2,TRBV18,TRBD1,-
CASSLIGGADTQYF,TGTGCCAGCAGCTTAATCGGAGGTGCAGATACGCAGTATTTT,TRBJ2-3,TRBV3-1,-,-
CASSVLGTDTQYF,TGTGCCAGCAGCGTATTGGGCACAGATACGCAGTATTTT,TRBJ2-3,TRBV9,-,many
CASSRVSPFYEQYF,TGTGCCAGCAGTCGGGTATCACCTTTCTACGAGCAGTACTTC,TRBJ2-7,TRBV12-3/TRBV12-4,-,-
CASSEGTGNTEAFF,TGCGCCAGCAGCGAAGGGACAGGGAACACTGAAGCTTTCTTT,TRBJ1-1,TRBV5-1,TRBD1,many
CASSPGQRIQATQYF,TGTGCCAGCAGCCCGGGACAGAGGATCCAAGCGACCCAGTACTTC,TRBJ2-5,TRBV5-4,TRBD1,-
CASSNGGSWAFF,TGTGCCAGTTCTAATGGGGGATCCTGGGCTTTCTTT,TRBJ1-1,TRBV3-1,-,-
CASSVEGIGYNEQFF,TGTGCCAGCAGCGTAGAGGGGATAGGGTACAATGAGCAGTTCTTC,TRBJ2-1,TRBV9,-,many
CASSYRGWTRDEQFF,TGTGCCAGCAGTTACAGGGGTTGGACGCGGGATGAGCAGTTCTTC,TRBJ2-1,TRBV6-5,-,-
CASSPTGAGSRYTF,TGTGCCAGCAGTCCAACGGGGGCAGGTTCTCGCTACACCTTC,TRBJ1-2,TRBV6-4,-,-
CASRQGPTNTGELFF,TGCGCCAGCAGACAGGGACCTACGAACACCGGGGAGCTGTTTTTT,TRBJ2-2,TRBV5-1,-,-
CASSYLASGGYTF,TGTGCCAGCAGTTATTTAGCATCCGGGGGCTACACCTTC,TRBJ1-2,TRBV27,-,-
CASRALGSGGPRIETGELFF,TGCGCCAGCAGGGCTTTGGGTAGCGGGGGGCCGAGGATAGAAACCGGGGAGCTGTTTTTT,TRBJ2-2,TRBV4-1,TRBD2,few
CATSAASGVQETQYF,TGTGCCACCAGTGCCGCTAGCGGGGTTCAAGAGACCCAGTACTTC,TRBJ2-5,TRBV24-1,TRBD2,few
CASSEWETQYF,TGTGCCAGCAGTGAGTGGGAGACCCAGTACTTC,TRBJ2-5,TRBV2,-,-
CASSVAVAASSQYF,TGTGCCAGCAGCGTAGCGGTGGCGGCTAGTTCGCAGTATTTT,TRBJ2-3,TRBV9,-,-
CASSLGDRGLYQETQYF,TGTGCCAGCAGCTTAGGGGACAGGGGATTGTACCAAGAGACCCAGTACTTC,TRBJ2-5,TRBV7-3,TRBD1,few
CASSSGRIARFGNQPQHF,TGTGCCAGCAGTTCAGGGAGGATCGCGCGGTTTGGCAATCAGCCCCAGCATTTT,TRBJ1-5,TRBV12-3/TRBV12-4,-,-
CASSRGELTEAFF,TGTGCCAGCAGTCGCGGGGAACTCACTGAAGCTTTCTTT,TRBJ1-1,TRBV6-6,-,few
CSVRPAWDQPQHF,TGCAGCGTTCGCCCGGCGTGGGATCAGCCCCAGCATTTT,TRBJ1-5,TRBV29-1,-,few
CASSPGQGGLAKNIQYF,TGCGCCAGCAGCCCGGGACAAGGGGGACTAGCCAAAAACATTCAGTACTTC,TRBJ2-4,TRBV5-1,-,-
CASSLRQGVSSPLHF,TGTGCCAGCAGCCTTCGCCAGGGGGTGAGTTCACCCCTCCACTTT,TRBJ1-6,TRBV12-3/TRBV12-4,TRBD1,few
CASSLRGIGGTQYF,TGTGCCAGCAGTTTACGCGGGATAGGGGGGACCCAGTACTTC,TRBJ2-5,TRBV12-3/TRBV12-4,-,-
CASSSIGTATDTQYF,TGTGCCAGCAGCTCTATAGGGACAGCCACAGATACGCAGTATTTT,TRBJ2-3,TRBV7-2,TRBD1,-
CASSDGRTIKAGAFF,TGTGCCAGCAGCGACGGACGGACGATTAAGGCGGGAGCTTTCTTT,TRBJ1-1,TRBV9,-,few
CSVVGPSRDNEQFF,TGCAGCGTTGTTGGTCCTAGCCGAGACAATGAGCAGTTCTTC,TRBJ2-1,TRBV29-1,-,-
CASSLKTGASNTEAFF,TGTGCCAGCAGCTTAAAGACGGGGGCCTCGAACACTGAAGCTTTCTTT,TRBJ1-1,TRBV5-6,-,few
CASSPAGYNEQFF,TGTGCCAGCAGTCCCGCGGGGTACAATGAGCAGTTCTTC,TRBJ2-1,TRBV12-3/TRBV12-4,-,-
CASSLNRDRGYYSYNEQFF,TGTGCCAGCAGCTTAAACCGGGACAGGGGTTACTACTCCTACAATGAGCAGTTCTTC,TRBJ2-1,TRBV7-8,TRBD1,-
CASSLGPSRVGYEQYF,TGTGCCAGCAGTTTAGGTCCCAGCAGGGTTGGGTACGAGCAGTACTTC,TRBJ2-7,TRBV12-3/TRBV12-4,-,-
CASSQFNGGPNQPQHF,TGTGCCAGCAGCCAATTTAACGGGGGTCCCAATCAGCCCCAGCATTTT,TRBJ1-5,TRBV4-2,-,-
CASSLEEFSGQGNTEAFF,TGTGCCAGCAGCTTAGAGGAATTTTCGGGACAGGGAAACACTGAAGCTTTCTTT,TRBJ1-1,TRBV7-9,TRBD1,-
CASSPQGSSTDTQYF,TGTGCCAGCAGCCCGCAGGGCTCTAGCACAGATACGCAGTATTTT,TRBJ2-3,TRBV7-9,-,few
CASSQGGLAGGETQYF,TGTGCCAGCAGCCAGGGAGGGCTAGCGGGAGGAGAGACCCAGTACTTC,TRBJ2-5,TRBV11-2,TRBD2,-
CSARGTSGVGEQFF,TGCAGTGCTAGGGGGACTAGCGGGGTGGGTGAGCAGTTCTTC,TRBJ2-1,TRBV20-1,TRBD2,few
CSARDPRGNTEAFF,TGCAGTGCTAGAGACCCTCGGGGGAACACTGAAGCTTTCTTT,TRBJ1-1,TRBV20-1,-,-
CASSPREGILEQYF,TGTGCCAGCAGCCCGCGGGAAGGGATTCTTGAGCAGTACTTC,TRBJ2-7,TRBV7-2,-,few
CAISAFGVLSYNEQFF,TGTGCCATCAGTGCCTTTGGGGTCCTCTCCTACAATGAGCAGTTCTTC,TRBJ2-1,TRBV10-3,-,few
CASSFGTGAGVTEAFF,TGTGCCAGCAGTTTTGGGACAGGGGCCGGCGTCACTGAAGCTTTCTTT,TRBJ1-1,TRBV12-3/TRBV12-4,TRBD1,-
CASSSSGKPDTQYF,TGTGCCAGCAGCTCTAGCGGGAAACCAGATACGCAGTATTTT,TRBJ2-3,TRBV7-8,TRBD2,few
CASSFMGGTEAFF,TGTGCCAGCAGTTTTATGGGGGGCACTGAAGCTTTCTTT,TRBJ1-1,TRBV12-3/TRBV12-4,-,-
CASSQDWQGGTEAFF,TGCGCCAGCAGCCAAGATTGGCAGGGGGGAACTGAAGCTTTCTTT,TRBJ1-1,TRBV4-3,TRBD1,-
CASSLGRGGHNEQFF,TGTGCCAGCAGCTTAGGGCGCGGGGGACACAATGAGCAGTTCTTC,TRBJ2-1,TRBV7-7,TRBD2,many
CSVATVSYGYTF,TGCAGCGTTGCGACAGTAAGCTATGGCTACACCTTC,TRBJ1-2,TRBV29-1,-,few
CAWSRGQVYNEQFF,TGTGCCTGGAGTAGGGGACAGGTGTACAATGAGCAGTTCTTC,TRBJ2-1,TRBV30,TRBD1,few
CASSQGVSSLTF,TGCGCCAGCAGCCAAGGCGTCAGTTCGCTCACCTTC,TRBJ1-2,TRBV4-1,-,few
CATSDADLAQSTDTQYF,TGTGCCACCAGTGATGCTGACTTGGCCCAGAGCACAGATACGCAGTATTTT,TRBJ2-3,TRBV24-1,-,-
CASSYKGNSPYEQYF,TGTGCCAGCAGTTACAAGGGCAATTCACCCTACGAGCAGTACTTC,TRBJ2-7,TRBV6-2/TRBV6-3,-,-
CAIRGQGAGSTEAFF,TGTGCCATCAGGGGACAGGGGGCCGGCTCCACTGAAGCTTTCTTT,TRBJ1-1,TRBV10-3,TRBD1,-
CASSQSYKRTSGMVYEQYF,TGTGCCAGCAGCCAATCCTACAAACGGACTAGCGGGATGGTGTACGAGCAGTACTTC,TRBJ2-7,TRBV4-2,TRBD2,-
CSVLGGTPYNEQFF,TGCAGCGTACTCGGGGGTACTCCCTACAATGAGCAGTTCTTC,TRBJ2-1,TRBV29-1,-,few
CASSPSSLGDTQYF,TGTGCCAGCTCACCGAGCTCTCTGGGTGATACGCAGTATTTT,TRBJ2-3,TRBV18,-,many
CASSYSTGTYEQYF,TGTGCCAGCAGTTACAGTACAGGAACCTACGAGCAGTACTTC,TRBJ2-7,TRBV6-5,-,-
CASSPDRGRSPLHF,TGTGCCAGCAGCCCGGACAGGGGGCGGTCACCCCTCCACTTT,TRBJ1-6,TRBV5-8,TRBD1,-